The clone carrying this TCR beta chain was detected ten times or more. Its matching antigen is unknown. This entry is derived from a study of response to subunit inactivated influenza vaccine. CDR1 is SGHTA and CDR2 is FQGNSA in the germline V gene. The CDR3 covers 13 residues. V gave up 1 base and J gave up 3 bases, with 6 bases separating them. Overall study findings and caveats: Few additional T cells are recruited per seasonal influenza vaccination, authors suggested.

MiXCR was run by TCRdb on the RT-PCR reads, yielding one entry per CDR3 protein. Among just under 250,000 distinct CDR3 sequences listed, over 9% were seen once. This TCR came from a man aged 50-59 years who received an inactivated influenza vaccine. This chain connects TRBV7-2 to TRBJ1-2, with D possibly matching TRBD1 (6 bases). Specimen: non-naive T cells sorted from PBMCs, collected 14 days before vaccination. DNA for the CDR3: TGTGCCAGCAGCTTAGGACAGGACTATGGCTACACCTTC. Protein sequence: CASSLGQDYGYTF.